The rows below give T cell receptor beta chains drawn from one sample of a study of cytomegalovirus exposure and HLA in healthy donors. Libraries were prepared by immunoSEQ multiplex PCR; TCRdb keeps only in-frame clonotypes and omits some of them. Counted here are some 210,000 clones, 80% to 90% occurring once; the ten biggest clones make up 2%. Material for sequencing was PBMCs. The receptor set was obtained from a woman in her late teens or twenties in good health and CMV-seropositive. The conserved cysteine and the conserved F or W are not part of the CDR3 here.

v_call cdr3_aa
TRBV7-9 ASSFTSSGNTIY
TRBV4-2 ASSQVPLAGSDYNEQF
TRBV7-2 ASSSRTLGYEQY
TRBV5-1 ASSLGGFEAGELF
TRBV9 ASSVGDHTGELF
TRBV27 ASRLIGTEVNSPLH
TRBV12-1 ASSFPDRATKGNTIY
TRBV2 ASKPGLQGGEQF
TRBV7-2 ASSFDAGTGAHEQY
TRBV19 ASSGRFLAGGPYEQY
TRBV29-1 SVGLYYEQY
TRBV27 ASSPQGEASGELF
TRBV19 ASSPRGMEAF
TRBV9 ASSDRTSEGADTQY
TRBV5-1 ASSLASTSGRYEQY
TRBV5-1 ASRPTRSNTEAF
TRBV11-3 ASSLGRDYNEQF
TRBV18 ASSGQPTSTDTQY
TRBV28 ASNVFGGQGFYGYT
TRBV4-1 ASSQPKSGLTEQF
TRBV5-1 ASSSTGRGTRTDTQY
TRBV30 AWSRAGADNEQF
TRBV4-1 ASSQDRSGYTGELF
TRBV7-3 ASSWTSGVSSYNEQF
TRBV19 ASRTGYEKLF
TRBV6-7 ASSYPGTSGRTDTQY
TRBV13 ASSFQGDRDFYEQY
TRBV14 ASSPWNTEAF
TRBV14 ASSQVGGRGGELF
TRBV10-3 AISDRDREGQY
TRBV5-4 ASSTGTAISYEQY
TRBV30 AWSYSSYEQY
TRBV5-1 ASSSYGISYTEQY
TRBV7-6 ASSLFPGQGDQPQH
TRBV7-9 ASSLGIGQGGGYT
TRBV5-1 ASSLARVETQY
TRBV27 ASSRAGTSGNEQY
TRBV11-2 ASSRLLEGDKYEQY
TRBV6-1 ASSTLDRGEAF
TRBV29-1 SVAYRGAYNEQF
TRBV6-5 ASSSRDSAYEQY
TRBV6-1 ASSDGAYRHEQY
TRBV18 ASSPTGGDQPQH
TRBV18 ASSPLTSVSTDTQY
TRBV10-3 AITGLAGEKYNEQF
TRBV27 ASSQDRGATEAF
TRBV5-1 ASSFWEASAGYT
TRBV5-1 ASSLSSANTGELF
TRBV5-1 ASSQTGNTEAF
TRBV7-3 ASGPGGTAFNEQF
TRBV28 ASSLSGWDRGGVYGYT
TRBV6-5 ASSYSQGLPSYGYT
TRBV5-6 ASSLSTDTQY
TRBV5-1 ASSLGGRWDTQY
TRBV11-2 ASSFWFKKTGTYNEQF
TRBV25-1 ASSVGGGYGYT
TRBV10-3 AIKEGSAEAF
TRBV27 ASSLSGVNEQF